The 7 T cell receptor beta chains reported below all come from one sample, sequenced in a study of beta chain features in type 1 diabetes. Findings of the study overall: Among patients with Type 1 diabetes, TCRB CDR3s were moderately but significantly shorter in every one of the four CD4+ subsets.

For these TCRs, the target antigens are not known. cDNA synthesis used the whole RNA isolate, giving expressed TCRB sequences. The table came from immunoSEQ multiplex PCR; TCRdb's copy has only in-frame clones and leaves some out. The repertoire has 600,000 or so clones, around an eighth of them found once; the top ten carry about 0.11%. The sample consisted of naive CD4+ T cells from blood. The receptor source for this set is a man younger than 45 with type 1 diabetes.

This sequence joins TRBV7-9 and TRBJ1-4, with 7 bases fitting TRBD1. The CDR3 sequence is 14 residues long. The germline V gene encodes CDR1 SEHNR and CDR2 FQNEAQ (reference sequence). The ends lost 6 bases at V and 5 bases at J; junction bases unmatched: 6. DNA of the CDR3: TGTGCCAGCAGAGACAGGGCCTCCAATGAAAAACTGTTTTTT. This encodes CASRDRASNEKLFF.

This clone was seen only a few times. V usage is TRBV7-9 and J usage is TRBJ1-4; TRBD1 agrees at 12 bases. The CDR3 runs 15 residues. The germline V gene has CDR1 SEHNR and CDR2 FQNEAQ (reference sequence). Trimming at V came to 3 bases and at J to 7 bases, leaving 3 bases not matched to a gene. CDR3: CASSLGQGAREKLFF. CDR3 in DNA: TGTGCCAGCAGCTTGGGACAGGGGGCCCGTGAAAAACTGTTTTTT.

CDR3 coding DNA: TGTGCCAGCAGGGTCGGGAACTTCCACAATGAGCAGTTCTTC. It codes for CASRVGNFHNEQFF. J is TRBJ2-1 and V is TRBV6-6; TRBD2 might be the D (5 bases). The CDR3 is made up of 14 amino acids. Germline CDR1 MNHNY, CDR2 SVGAGI (reference sequence). The V end was cut by 6 bases, the J end by 5 bases, with 14 bases between.

The chain joins TRBV18 to TRBJ1-1; D uncertain. CDR3 size: 14 residues. Germline V gene lookup returns CDR1 KGHSH and CDR2 LQKENI. The V end lost 2 bases, the J end lost 1 base, and 8 bases lay between the germline ends. CDR3 protein: CASSPIRTNTEAFF. CDR3 nucleotides: TGTGCCAGCTCACCAATACGGACGAACACTGAAGCTTTCTTT.

This chain uses TRBV7-2 with TRBJ2-3; D perhaps matches TRBD2 (5 bases). V lost 5 bases to trimming and J lost 2 bases, with 14 bases between them. CDR1 is SGHTA and CDR2 is FQGNSA in the germline V gene. The CDR3 length is 15 residues. CDR3 sequence reads: CASSPSRGNTDTQYF. For the CDR3, the DNA is TGTGCCAGCAGCCCAAGCCGGGGTAACACAGATACGCAGTATTTT.

The chain is built from TRBV18 and TRBJ2-7; TRBD1 agrees at 11 bases. Per germline, CDR1 KGHSH and CDR2 LQKENI. The CDR3 runs to 17 residues. V was pared by 2 bases and J by 4 bases, with 10 bases of the junction left unmatched. The CDR3 loop is CASSPKSAGQGGYEQYF. The CDR3, as DNA: TGTGCCAGCTCACCAAAATCCGCGGGACAGGGGGGATACGAGCAGTACTTC.

The rearrangement links TRBV30 to TRBJ1-4, with 7 bases lining up with TRBD1. Trimming removed 5 bases from V and 7 bases from J; junction bases left unmatched: 10. This CDR3 region has 14 residues. The germline V gene encodes CDR1 GTSNPN and CDR2 SVGIG (reference sequence). CDR3 loop: CAWGLTGSFEKLFF. CDR3 DNA sequence: TGTGCCTGGGGGTTGACAGGGAGTTTTGAAAAACTGTTTTTT.